This TCR beta chain came from a study of blood T cell repertoires in COVID-19. The repertoire was sequenced with immunoSEQ multiplex PCR; TCRdb's copy has only in-frame clones and lacks some. The profile covers about 170,000 clones, with about 88% appearing a single time and around 0.77% taken by the ten largest. This clonotype was obtained from a woman aged 18-29 years who had recovered from COVID-19. What was sequenced was PBMCs or T cells enriched from blood (not recorded which).

The CDR3 sequence is CASELRADTQYF. The CDR3 nucleotides read TGTGCCAGCGAGTTGAGGGCAGATACGCAGTATTTT. This chain links TRBV12-3 or TRBV12-4 with TRBJ2-3, with D possibly TRBD2 on 5 matching bases. The CDR3 totals 12 residues. Trimming took off 8 bases at V and 4 bases at J, with 10 bases between the two ends.